A selection of T cell receptor beta chains follows, all from one sample in a study of cytomegalovirus exposure and HLA in healthy donors. Data came from immunoSEQ multiplex PCR; TCRdb stores just in-frame clones and leaves some out. This table holds 150,000 to 200,000 clones, roughly 80% found once. The specimen sequenced was PBMCs. These receptor sequences come from a young man in good health and CMV-seronegative. Both conserved end residues are part of each CDR3. D genes are given only for firm matches. Clone size appears in some rows only: once, few, many, or a class for an expanded clone.

V: TRBV6-1; D: .; J: TRBJ2-3; size: .; DNA: TGTGCCAGCAGTGAACCCATATGGGGAAAGGGGACAGATACGCAGTATTTT; CDR3: CASSEPIWGKGTDTQYF
V: TRBV28; D: .; J: TRBJ2-7; size: .; DNA: TGTGCCAGCAGTATACAAACAGGCTACGAGCAGTACTTC; CDR3: CASSIQTGYEQYF
V: TRBV27; D: .; J: TRBJ2-7; size: .; DNA: TGTGCCAGCAGTTCCTACCTACAGGGGAGGCGCTACGAGCAGTACTTC; CDR3: CASSSYLQGRRYEQYF
V: TRBV10-3; D: TRBD1; J: TRBJ2-1; size: .; DNA: TGTGCCATCAGGCTCCGGGACAGGGAGTACAATGAGCAGTTCTTC; CDR3: CAIRLRDREYNEQFF
V: TRBV7-2; D: TRBD2; J: TRBJ2-4; size: .; DNA: TGTGCCAGCAGCCTCGGGACTAGGATTAGTTGGGACATTCAGTACTTC; CDR3: CASSLGTRISWDIQYF
V: TRBV30; D: .; J: TRBJ1-1; size: .; DNA: TGTGCCTGGAGTGTAGGGGGTGAAGCTTTCTTT; CDR3: CAWSVGGEAFF
V: TRBV30; D: .; J: TRBJ1-1; size: .; DNA: TGTGCCTGGAGCCTCAGTATCAGTATGAACACTGAAGCTTTCTTT; CDR3: CAWSLSISMNTEAFF
V: TRBV13; D: TRBD2; J: TRBJ2-1; size: .; DNA: TGTGCCAGCAGCCTCTCGCGGGGACTAGCGGGAGGTTGGTTCTTC; CDR3: CASSLSRGLAGGWFF
V: TRBV7-8; D: TRBD2; J: TRBJ2-2; size: .; DNA: TGTGCCAGCAGCTTCGCCGGGACTAGCGCAACCGGGGAGCTGTTTTTT; CDR3: CASSFAGTSATGELFF
V: TRBV9; D: .; J: TRBJ1-2; size: .; DNA: TGTGCCAGCAGCGTAGACCCGACACCCCGGACCAGGGGCCTCTATGGCTACACCTTC; CDR3: CASSVDPTPRTRGLYGYTF
V: TRBV5-5; D: TRBD1; J: TRBJ1-2; size: .; DNA: TGTGCCAGCGATACGGCAGGGGGGTCCTATGGCTACACCTTC; CDR3: CASDTAGGSYGYTF
V: TRBV7-8; D: .; J: TRBJ2-2; size: .; DNA: TGTGCCAGCACCCCCGGGTCGAACACCGGGGAGCTGTTTTTT; CDR3: CASTPGSNTGELFF
V: TRBV2; D: TRBD1; J: TRBJ1-4; size: .; DNA: TGTGCCAGCACTTTGACCCAGGGGGGTAATGAAAAACTGTTTTTT; CDR3: CASTLTQGGNEKLFF
V: TRBV6-5; D: .; J: TRBJ2-1; size: .; DNA: TGTGCCAGCAGTGTTACATCCTACAATGAGCAGTTCTTC; CDR3: CASSVTSYNEQFF
V: TRBV5-1; D: .; J: TRBJ2-7; size: .; DNA: TGCGCCAGCAGCTTACGGGATTGGGCTCACGAGCAGTACTTC; CDR3: CASSLRDWAHEQYF
V: TRBV9; D: .; J: TRBJ2-2; size: .; DNA: TGTGCCAGCAGCGTAGCTACAAGTAAGGAGACCGGGGAGCTGTTTTTT; CDR3: CASSVATSKETGELFF
V: TRBV27; D: TRBD2; J: TRBJ2-7; size: .; DNA: TGTGCCAGCAGTTTATCGGGGGGGACTCCCTACGAGCAGTACTTC; CDR3: CASSLSGGTPYEQYF
V: TRBV6-5; D: TRBD1; J: TRBJ2-7; size: once; DNA: TGTGCCAGCAGTGGGACAGGGGAGTCCTACGAGCAGTACTTC; CDR3: CASSGTGESYEQYF
V: TRBV28; D: TRBD1; J: TRBJ2-5; size: .; DNA: TGTGCCAGCCTCAGGACAGGGGCGATGGAGACCCAGTACTTC; CDR3: CASLRTGAMETQYF
V: TRBV5-1; D: .; J: TRBJ2-2; size: .; DNA: TGCGCCAGCAGCTTACTGAGCGAGTTGCGAAACACCGGGGAGCTGTTTTTT; CDR3: CASSLLSELRNTGELFF
V: TRBV28; D: .; J: TRBJ2-7; size: few; DNA: TGTGCCAGCAGTTTATTAGCAGGGGAGAACGAGCAGTACTTC; CDR3: CASSLLAGENEQYF
V: TRBV9; D: TRBD1; J: TRBJ2-6; size: .; DNA: TGTGCCAGCAGCGTAATTGGACAGGATAAAACTGGGGCCAACGTCCTGACTTTC; CDR3: CASSVIGQDKTGANVLTF
V: TRBV29-1; D: TRBD2; J: TRBJ2-1; size: .; DNA: TGCAGCGTTGAATCCCGTCCTCTGCGGGAGGGCCCCCTGTTCTTC; CDR3: CSVESRPLREGPLFF
V: TRBV29-1; D: .; J: TRBJ2-7; size: .; DNA: TGCAGCGCCGGAGCGCAGGCGGGCGAGCAGTACTTC; CDR3: CSAGAQAGEQYF
V: TRBV5-4; D: TRBD2; J: TRBJ2-3; size: .; DNA: TGTGCCAGCAGCTTTAGCGGGGTATGGGATACGCAGTATTTT; CDR3: CASSFSGVWDTQYF
V: TRBV6-1; D: TRBD1; J: TRBJ2-7; size: once; DNA: TGTGCCAGCGGACAGGGGGTATTGGTCTACGAGCAGTACTTC; CDR3: CASGQGVLVYEQYF
V: TRBV7-3; D: TRBD2; J: TRBJ2-1; size: .; DNA: TGTGCCAGCAGCTTAACGTTTGCGGGAGGGAGCAATGAGCAGTTCTTC; CDR3: CASSLTFAGGSNEQFF
V: TRBV30; D: .; J: TRBJ2-3; size: .; DNA: TGTGCACTAAGACTGCCCACAACCCCAGATACGCAGTATTTT; CDR3: CALRLPTTPDTQYF
V: TRBV27; D: .; J: TRBJ2-7; size: .; DNA: TGTGCCAGCAGTTTATCAACTAACACCATCATCTACGAGCAGTACTTC; CDR3: CASSLSTNTIIYEQYF
V: TRBV25-1; D: .; J: TRBJ1-1; size: .; DNA: TGTGCCAGCTCTGGGGGGGGCAGAAACACTGAAGCTTTCTTT; CDR3: CASSGGGRNTEAFF